A selection of T cell receptor beta chains follows, all from one sample in a study of tumor and adjacent non-tumor tissue in lung cancer. TCRdb passed the multiplex PCR reads through MiXCR, listing each CDR3 protein once. The repertoire holds about 86,000 distinct CDR3 sequences, with around three quarters as singletons. Sequencing was performed on distant non-tumor lung tissue. The receptors stem from a woman aged 50 to 65 with non-small cell lung cancer. Both conserved end residues are part of each CDR3. The D gene is left open where the match is weak. Only some rows state a clone size, as once, few, many or a class for expanded clones.

large	TRBV12-5	TRBJ2-1	TRBD1	TGTGCTAGTGGTTTGCCGGGACAGGGCGTCCATGAGCAGTTCTTC	CASGLPGQGVHEQFF
.	TRBV28	TRBJ2-7	.	TGTGCCAGCAGTTTTGCGCCCCGGCCCTCAGCACGCGAGCAGTACTTC	CASSFAPRPSAREQYF
.	TRBV6-5	TRBJ1-5	TRBD1	TGTGCCAGCAGTCGCGGGACAGGTGACAATCAGCCCCAGCATTTT	CASSRGTGDNQPQHF
many	TRBV6-1	TRBJ2-3	TRBD2	TGTGCCAGCAGTGAACTAGCGGGAGCAGATACGCAGTATTTT	CASSELAGADTQYF
few	TRBV15	TRBJ1-4	.	TGTGCCACCAGCGGGCGGGCCTTTAATGAAAAACTGTTTTTT	CATSGRAFNEKLFF
many	TRBV10-1	TRBJ2-5	.	TGCGCCAGCAGTAGGACAGTCCAAGAGACCCAGTACTTC	CASSRTVQETQYF
.	TRBV11-2	TRBJ1-2	.	TGTGCCAGCAGCTTAAACAAGGGGCCTTACTATGGCTACACCTTC	CASSLNKGPYYGYTF
.	TRBV29-1	TRBJ2-7	.	TGCAGCGTGGCCCCCGCGACCGTCGACCTCTACGGGCAGCACTTC	CSVAPATVDLYGQHF
.	TRBV6-1	TRBJ2-6	.	TGTGTCAGCATTATACAGGTGGCTGGGGCCAACGTCCTGACTTTC	CVSIIQVAGANVLTF
.	TRBV6-2/TRBV6-3	TRBJ2-3	TRBD2	TGTGCCGGCGGTGGACTAGCGGCAACAGATATGCAGTATTTT	CAGGGLAATDMQYF
.	TRBV28	TRBJ2-3	TRBD2	TGTGCCAACAGTTTATGTAGTCTAGCGGGGGCATATTTT	CANSLCSLAGAYF
.	TRBV29-1	TRBJ2-1	.	TGCAGCGTTGCCCAGGTGGCGGATAATGAGCTGTTCTTC	CSVAQVADNELFF
.	TRBV12-3/TRBV12-4	TRBJ2-7	.	TGTGTCACCAGTTCCCACTACGAGCAGTACTTC	CVTSSHYEQYF
.	TRBV29-1	TRBJ1-4	.	TGCAGCATTGAACACCGTGTGGAAAAACTGTTTTTT	CSIEHRVEKLFF
.	TRBV15	TRBJ2-2	TRBD1	TGTGCCATCAGCAGCATAGACAGGGGGTACACCGGGGAGCTGTTTTTT	CAISSIDRGYTGELFF
.	TRBV29-1	TRBJ2-3	.	TGCAGCGTCCAGGGGCAGGGACGGGACACGGATACGCAGTATTTT	CSVQGQGRDTDTQYF
many	TRBV5-4	TRBJ2-1	TRBD2	TGTGCCAGCAGCTTAGCGGGAGTATCCTACAATGAGCAGTTCTTC	CASSLAGVSYNEQFF
.	TRBV4-1	TRBJ2-3	.	TGCGCCAGCAGCCTCGGCTTAGTGCCAGATACGCAGTATTTT	CASSLGLVPDTQYF
.	TRBV6-2/TRBV6-3	TRBJ1-2	.	TGTGCCAGCAATTTGTCCCCCCGGCACTATAGCTACACCTTC	CASNLSPRHYSYTF
few	TRBV28	TRBJ2-7	TRBD2	TGTGCCAGCAGCCCGTTACTAGCGCTGTCCTCCAATTCCTACGAGCAGTACTTC	CASSPLLALSSNSYEQYF
.	TRBV4-1	TRBJ2-1	TRBD1	TGCGCTAGAAGCCGAGAGGTCGGGGACAGGGGATACAATGAGCAGTTCTTC	CARSREVGDRGYNEQFF
medium-sized	TRBV7-2	TRBJ2-7	TRBD2	TGTGCCAGCAGCTTCGGCTTCGGGACTAGCGGGCACACTTACGAGCAGTACTTC	CASSFGFGTSGHTYEQYF
.	TRBV6-6	TRBJ2-7	.	TGTGCCAGCAGCGGGAGGGACAGGCCCTATGGGCAGTACTTC	CASSGRDRPYGQYF
.	TRBV5-4	TRBJ1-2	.	TGTGCCAGCAGATTGCCGGGACAAGTCTATGGCTACACCTTC	CASRLPGQVYGYTF
many	TRBV6-6	TRBJ1-2	.	TGTGCCAGCAGTTTCGAAGGCTACACCTTC	CASSFEGYTF
.	TRBV11-2	TRBJ2-5	.	TGTGCCAGCAACTTAGGGAAGGAGACCCAGTACTTC	CASNLGKETQYF
once	TRBV11-2	TRBJ2-7	.	TGTGCCAGCAGCCTGACGGGCACTGCCTACAAGCAGTGCTTC	CASSLTGTAYKQCF
.	TRBV20-1	TRBJ2-3	.	TGCAGTGCTAGAAGTAGCGGAATCACAGATATACAGTATTTT	CSARSSGITDIQYF
many	TRBV30	TRBJ1-2	.	TGTGCCCTATTCCGGGGACTTTCCGGCTACACCTTC	CALFRGLSGYTF
.	TRBV10-3	TRBJ2-1	.	TGTGCCATCAGTGACGTATTAGCGGAAGGAAATGAGCAGTTCTTC	CAISDVLAEGNEQFF
few	TRBV2	TRBJ2-2	.	TGTGCCAGCAGTGAACTAGTAGGCGGGGAGCTGTTTTTT	CASSELVGGELFF
.	TRBV12-3/TRBV12-4	TRBJ2-1	.	TGTGCCAGCAGTTTGCTTAATTTAGCGGTAGGGCCTCATGAGCAGTTCTTC	CASSLLNLAVGPHEQFF
.	TRBV4-2	TRBJ2-1	.	TGTGCCAGCAGCCAAGAGGGGACCAGCGGACTCTACAATGAGCAGTTCTTC	CASSQEGTSGLYNEQFF
.	TRBV5-4	TRBJ2-5	TRBD1	TGTGCCAGCAGCGTAAGACAGGGGAACAGTCGAGGGACCCAGTACTTC	CASSVRQGNSRGTQYF
.	TRBV5-4	TRBJ2-3	.	TGTACCAGCAGCCCTCTCACCGCAGATACGCAGTATTTT	CTSSPLTADTQYF
.	TRBV6-2/TRBV6-3	TRBJ2-1	.	TGTACCAGTAGTTTAGCTCCTTACAATGAGCAGTTCTTC	CTSSLAPYNEQFF
.	TRBV6-1	TRBJ1-6	.	TGTGTCAGCGGGGACAATCGAGGTTCACCCATCCACTTT	CVSGDNRGSPIHF
once	TRBV6-5	TRBJ2-1	TRBD2	TGTGCCATCAGTTACTTGTCTAGCGGGAAGAACAATGAGCAATTCTTC	CAISYLSSGKNNEQFF
.	TRBV12-3/TRBV12-4	TRBJ2-2	TRBD1	TGTGCCAGCAAACGACAGGGTATCGGAGAGCTGTTTTTT	CASKRQGIGELFF
many	TRBV5-6	TRBJ2-7	TRBD1	TGTGCCAGCAGCTACACACAGGGGAAGGGCTACGAGCAGTACTTC	CASSYTQGKGYEQYF
.	TRBV5-1	TRBJ2-7	.	TGCGCCAGCAGCCCCGTTGGACTGGGGGTTCTGCACTACGAGCAGTACTTC	CASSPVGLGVLHYEQYF
.	TRBV10-2	TRBJ2-2	TRBD2	TGCGCCAGCGGTGAATATAGCGGGAGGGTAGCCGGGGAGCTGTTTTTT	CASGEYSGRVAGELFF
.	TRBV29-1	TRBJ2-7	.	TGCAGCGTCCGCCTAATCGTCTTCAGGAGCCCGCAAAGGAACGAGCAGTACTTC	CSVRLIVFRSPQRNEQYF
.	TRBV11-2	TRBJ2-7	.	TGTGCCAGCATCCTAACGGACACTGCCTACGTGCAGTACTTC	CASILTDTAYVQYF
.	TRBV20-1	TRBJ2-1	.	TGCAGTGCTAGGGGACAAGGGCAAAACTCCTACAATGAGCAGTTCTTC	CSARGQGQNSYNEQFF
.	TRBV11-2	TRBJ2-1	.	TGTGCCAGCAGCCCAGGGGGGCTAGTGGGAGTAGCTGACCAGTTCTTC	CASSPGGLVGVADQFF
.	TRBV12-3/TRBV12-4	TRBJ2-5	.	TGTGCCGGCAGAAGGAACGAGACCCAGTACTTC	CAGRRNETQYF
.	TRBV24-1	TRBJ1-1	TRBD1	TGTGCCACCAGTGAAAGGACAGGGCTTGAAACTTCCTTT	CATSERTGLETSF
.	TRBV12-3/TRBV12-4	TRBJ2-3	.	TGTGCCAACAGGCCGGCGACTAACAGGATGAGAGCAGATACGCAGTATTTT	CANRPATNRMRADTQYF
.	TRBV12-3/TRBV12-4	TRBJ2-1	.	TGTGCCAGCAGCTTAGTAGGGAGTTTGCACGATGAGCAGTTCTTT	CASSLVGSLHDEQFF
.	TRBV5-1	TRBJ1-1	.	TGCGCCAGCAGCTCAACGCACAGGAGTCAGGCTGAAGCTTTCTTT	CASSSTHRSQAEAFF
.	TRBV5-8	TRBJ2-3	.	TGTGCCAGCAGGTTGATGACGGATATGCAGTATTTT	CASRLMTDMQYF
.	TRBV6-6	TRBJ2-3	.	TGTGCCAGCATCGGTGACAGTACCACAGATACGCAGTACTTT	CASIGDSTTDTQYF
.	TRBV5-1	TRBJ2-5	.	TGCGCCAGCAGCTTTGGGATTAGCCAAGGGACCCAGTACTTC	CASSFGISQGTQYF
.	TRBV7-2	TRBJ2-3	.	TGTGCCAGCAGCATAGAGATTCCAGATACGCAGTATTTT	CASSIEIPDTQYF